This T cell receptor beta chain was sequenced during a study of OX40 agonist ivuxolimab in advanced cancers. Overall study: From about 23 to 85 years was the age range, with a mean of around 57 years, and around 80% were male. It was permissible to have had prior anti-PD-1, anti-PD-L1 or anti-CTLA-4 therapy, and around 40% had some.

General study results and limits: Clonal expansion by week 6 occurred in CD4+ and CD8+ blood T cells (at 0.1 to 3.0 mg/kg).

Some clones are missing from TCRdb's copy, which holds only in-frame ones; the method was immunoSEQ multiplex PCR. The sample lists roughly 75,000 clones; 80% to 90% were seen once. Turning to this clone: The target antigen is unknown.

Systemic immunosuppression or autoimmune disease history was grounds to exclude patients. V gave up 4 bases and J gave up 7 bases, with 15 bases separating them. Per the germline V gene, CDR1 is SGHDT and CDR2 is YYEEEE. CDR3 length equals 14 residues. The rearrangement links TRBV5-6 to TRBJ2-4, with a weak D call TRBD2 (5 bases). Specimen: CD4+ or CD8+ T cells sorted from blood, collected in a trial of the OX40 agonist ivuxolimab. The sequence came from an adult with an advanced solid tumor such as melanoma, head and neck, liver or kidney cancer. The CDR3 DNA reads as TGTGCCAGCAGCCCCGCCACGGGGAGCAACATTCAGTACTTC. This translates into CASSPATGSNIQYF.